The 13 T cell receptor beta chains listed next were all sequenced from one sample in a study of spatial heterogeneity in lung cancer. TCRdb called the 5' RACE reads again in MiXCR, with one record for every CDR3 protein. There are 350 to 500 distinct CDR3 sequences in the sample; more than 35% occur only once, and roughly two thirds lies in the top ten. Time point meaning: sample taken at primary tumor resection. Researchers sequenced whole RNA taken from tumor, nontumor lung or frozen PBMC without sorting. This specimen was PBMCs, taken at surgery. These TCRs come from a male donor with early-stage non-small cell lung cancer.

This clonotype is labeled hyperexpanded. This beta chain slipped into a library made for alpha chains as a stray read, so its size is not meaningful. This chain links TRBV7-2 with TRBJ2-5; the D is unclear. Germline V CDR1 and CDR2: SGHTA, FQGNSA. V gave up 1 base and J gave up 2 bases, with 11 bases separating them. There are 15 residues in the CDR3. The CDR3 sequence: CASSLVLAEQETQYF. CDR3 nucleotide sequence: TGTGCCAGCAGCTTAGTCCTGGCGGAACAAGAGACCCAGTACTTC.

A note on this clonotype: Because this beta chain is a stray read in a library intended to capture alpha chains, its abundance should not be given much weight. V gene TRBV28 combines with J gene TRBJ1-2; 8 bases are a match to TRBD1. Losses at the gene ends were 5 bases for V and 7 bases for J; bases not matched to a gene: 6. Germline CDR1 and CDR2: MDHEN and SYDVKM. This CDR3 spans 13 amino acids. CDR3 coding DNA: TGTGCCAGCAGTCCGACAGGGGAGGCTGGCTACACCTTC. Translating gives CASSPTGEAGYTF.

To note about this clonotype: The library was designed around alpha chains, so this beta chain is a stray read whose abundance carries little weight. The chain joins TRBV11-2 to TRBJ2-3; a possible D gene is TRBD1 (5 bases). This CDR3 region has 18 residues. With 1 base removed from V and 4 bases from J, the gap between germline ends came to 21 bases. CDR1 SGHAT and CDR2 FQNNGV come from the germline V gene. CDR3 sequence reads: CASSLGFAARGTADTQYF. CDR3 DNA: TGTGCCAGCAGCTTAGGGTTCGCGGCTAGGGGCACGGCAGATACGCAGTATTTT.

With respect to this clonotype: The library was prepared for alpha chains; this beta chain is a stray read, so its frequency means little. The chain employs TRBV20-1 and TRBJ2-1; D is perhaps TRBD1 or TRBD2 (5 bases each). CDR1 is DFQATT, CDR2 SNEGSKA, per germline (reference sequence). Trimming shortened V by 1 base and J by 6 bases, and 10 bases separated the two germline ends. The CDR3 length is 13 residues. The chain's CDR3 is CSARVGTLNEQFF. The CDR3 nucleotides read TGCAGTGCTAGAGTGGGGACGCTCAATGAGCAGTTCTTC.

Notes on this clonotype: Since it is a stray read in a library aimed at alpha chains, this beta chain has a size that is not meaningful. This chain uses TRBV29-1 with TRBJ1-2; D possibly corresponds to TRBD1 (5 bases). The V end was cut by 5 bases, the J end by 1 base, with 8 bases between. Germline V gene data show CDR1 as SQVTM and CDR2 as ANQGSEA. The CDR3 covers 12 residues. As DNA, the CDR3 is TGCAGCGTTAGACAGATTAACTATGGCTACACCTTC. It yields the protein CSVRQINYGYTF.

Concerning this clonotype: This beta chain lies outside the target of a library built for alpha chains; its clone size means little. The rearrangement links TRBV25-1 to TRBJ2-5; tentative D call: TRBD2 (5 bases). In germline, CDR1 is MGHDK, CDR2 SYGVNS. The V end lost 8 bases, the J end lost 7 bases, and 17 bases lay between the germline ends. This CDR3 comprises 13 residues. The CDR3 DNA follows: TGTGCCAGCGGACTGGCCGGTGTCGGGACCCAGTACTTC. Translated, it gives CASGLAGVGTQYF.

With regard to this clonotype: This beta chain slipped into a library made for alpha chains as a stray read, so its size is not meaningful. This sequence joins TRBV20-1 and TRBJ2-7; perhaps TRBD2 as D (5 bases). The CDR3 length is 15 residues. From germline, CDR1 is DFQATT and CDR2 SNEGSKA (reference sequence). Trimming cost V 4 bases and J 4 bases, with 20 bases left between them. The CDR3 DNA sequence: TGCAGTGCTACCAATAGCGCCCGGGCCAGGTACGAGCAGTACTTC. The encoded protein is CSATNSARARYEQYF.

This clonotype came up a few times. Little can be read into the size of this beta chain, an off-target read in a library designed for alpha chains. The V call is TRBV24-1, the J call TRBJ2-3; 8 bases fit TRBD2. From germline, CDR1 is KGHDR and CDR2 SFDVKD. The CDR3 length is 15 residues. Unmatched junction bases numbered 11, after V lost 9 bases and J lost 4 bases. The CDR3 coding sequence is TGTGCCACCGAACAAAGCGGGAGTCGGGCAGATACGCAGTATTTT. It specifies CATEQSGSRADTQYF.

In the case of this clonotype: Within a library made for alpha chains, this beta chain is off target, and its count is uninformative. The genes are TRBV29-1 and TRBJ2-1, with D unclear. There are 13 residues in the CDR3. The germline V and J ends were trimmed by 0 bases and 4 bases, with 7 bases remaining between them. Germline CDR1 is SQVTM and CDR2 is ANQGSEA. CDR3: CSVEEAEYNEQFF. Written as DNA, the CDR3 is TGCAGCGTTGAAGAGGCAGAGTACAATGAGCAGTTCTTC.

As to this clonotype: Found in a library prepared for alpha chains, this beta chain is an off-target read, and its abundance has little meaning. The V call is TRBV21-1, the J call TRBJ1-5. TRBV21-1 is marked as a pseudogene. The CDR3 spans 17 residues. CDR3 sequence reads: CASSKGHKMYSNQPQHF. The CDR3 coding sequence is TGTGCCAGCAGCAAAGGCCACAAGATGTATAGCAATCAGCCCCAGCATTTT.

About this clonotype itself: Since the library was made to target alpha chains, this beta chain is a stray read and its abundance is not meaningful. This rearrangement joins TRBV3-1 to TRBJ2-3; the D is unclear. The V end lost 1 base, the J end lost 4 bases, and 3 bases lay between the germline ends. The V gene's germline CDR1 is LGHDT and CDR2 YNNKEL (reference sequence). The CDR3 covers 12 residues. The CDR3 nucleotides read TGTGCCAGCAGCCAAGGGTCAGATACGCAGTATTTT. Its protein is CASSQGSDTQYF.

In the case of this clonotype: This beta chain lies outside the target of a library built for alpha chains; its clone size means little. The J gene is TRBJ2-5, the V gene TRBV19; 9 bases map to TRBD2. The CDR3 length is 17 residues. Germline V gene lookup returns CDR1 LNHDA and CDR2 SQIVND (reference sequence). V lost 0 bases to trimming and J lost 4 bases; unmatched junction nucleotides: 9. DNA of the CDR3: TGTGCCAGTAGTATAGATCTCTTGCGGGGGGGCAGAGAGACCCAGTACTTC. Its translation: CASSIDLLRGGRETQYF.

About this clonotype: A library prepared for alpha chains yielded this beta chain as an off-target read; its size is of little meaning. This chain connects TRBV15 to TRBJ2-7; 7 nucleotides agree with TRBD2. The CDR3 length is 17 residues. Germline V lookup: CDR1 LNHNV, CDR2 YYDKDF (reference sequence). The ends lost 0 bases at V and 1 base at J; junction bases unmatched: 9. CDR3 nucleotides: TGTGCCACCAGCAGAGATCCGACGAGCGGGGCGTCCTACGAGCAGTACTTC. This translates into CATSRDPTSGASYEQYF. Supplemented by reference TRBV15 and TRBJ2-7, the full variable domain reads DAMVIQNPRYQVTQFGKPVTLSCSQTLNHNVMYWYQQKSSQAPKLLFHYYDKDFNNEADTPDNFQSRRPNTSFCFLDIRSPGLGDTAMYLCATSRDPTSGASYEQYFGPGTRLTVT.